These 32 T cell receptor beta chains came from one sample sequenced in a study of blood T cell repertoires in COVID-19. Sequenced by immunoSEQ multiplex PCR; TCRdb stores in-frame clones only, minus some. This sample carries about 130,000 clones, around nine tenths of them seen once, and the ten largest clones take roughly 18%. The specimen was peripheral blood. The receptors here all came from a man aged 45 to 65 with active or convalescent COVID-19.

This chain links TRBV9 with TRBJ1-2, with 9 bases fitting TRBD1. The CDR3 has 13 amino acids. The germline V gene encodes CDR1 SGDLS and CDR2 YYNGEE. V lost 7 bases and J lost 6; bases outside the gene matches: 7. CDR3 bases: TGTGCCAGCCAGGGACAGGGTTTTCATGGCTACACCTTC. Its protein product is CASQGQGFHGYTF.

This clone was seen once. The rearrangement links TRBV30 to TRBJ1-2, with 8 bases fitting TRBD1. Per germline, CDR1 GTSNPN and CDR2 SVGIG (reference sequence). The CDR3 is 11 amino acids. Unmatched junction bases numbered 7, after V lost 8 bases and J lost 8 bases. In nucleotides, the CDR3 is TGTGCCACAGGACAGGGCGGAGGCTACACCTTC. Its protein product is CATGQGGGYTF.

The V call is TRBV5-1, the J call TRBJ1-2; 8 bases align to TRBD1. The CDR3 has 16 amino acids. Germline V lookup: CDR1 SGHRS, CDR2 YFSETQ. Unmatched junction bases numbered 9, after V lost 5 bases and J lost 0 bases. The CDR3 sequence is CASRRSQGASNYGYTF. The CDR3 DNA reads TGCGCCAGCAGACGATCCCAGGGGGCTTCTAACTATGGCTACACCTTC.

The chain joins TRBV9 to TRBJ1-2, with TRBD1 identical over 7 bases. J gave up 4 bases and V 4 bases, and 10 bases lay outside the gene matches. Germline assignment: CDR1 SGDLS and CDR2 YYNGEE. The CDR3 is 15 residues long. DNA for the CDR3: TGTGCCAGCAGCTCCCCTGGACAGGACCGCTATGGCTACACCTTC. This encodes CASSSPGQDRYGYTF.

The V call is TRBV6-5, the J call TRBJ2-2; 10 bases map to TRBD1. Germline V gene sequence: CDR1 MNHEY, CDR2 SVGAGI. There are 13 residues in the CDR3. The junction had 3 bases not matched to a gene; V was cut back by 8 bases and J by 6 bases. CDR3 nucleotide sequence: TGTGCCAGCGGGACAGGGGTGGCCGGGGAGCTGTTTTTT. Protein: CASGTGVAGELFF.

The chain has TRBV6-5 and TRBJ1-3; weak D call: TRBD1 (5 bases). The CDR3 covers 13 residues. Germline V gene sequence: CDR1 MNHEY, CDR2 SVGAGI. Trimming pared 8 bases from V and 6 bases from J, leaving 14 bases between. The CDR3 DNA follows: TGTGCCAGCGGACCAAGGGGACTAAACACCATATATTTT. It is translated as CASGPRGLNTIYF.

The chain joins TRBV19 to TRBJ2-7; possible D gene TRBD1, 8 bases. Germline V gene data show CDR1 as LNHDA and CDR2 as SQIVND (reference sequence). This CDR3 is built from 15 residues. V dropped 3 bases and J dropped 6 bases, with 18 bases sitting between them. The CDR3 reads CASSMLQGGPGEQYF. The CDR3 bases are TGTGCCAGTAGTATGCTACAGGGGGGGCCCGGCGAGCAGTACTTC.

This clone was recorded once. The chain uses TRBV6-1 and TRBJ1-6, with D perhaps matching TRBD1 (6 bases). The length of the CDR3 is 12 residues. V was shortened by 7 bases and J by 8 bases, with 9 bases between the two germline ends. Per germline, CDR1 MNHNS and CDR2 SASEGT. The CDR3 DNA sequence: TGTGCCAGCACCTACAGGGATTCACCCCTCCACTTT. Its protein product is CASTYRDSPLHF.

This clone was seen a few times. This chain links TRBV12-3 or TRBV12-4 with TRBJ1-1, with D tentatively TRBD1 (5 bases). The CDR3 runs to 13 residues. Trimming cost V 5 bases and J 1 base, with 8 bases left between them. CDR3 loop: CASSLTGNTEAFF. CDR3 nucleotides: TGTGCCAGCAGTCTAACAGGGAACACTGAAGCTTTCTTT.

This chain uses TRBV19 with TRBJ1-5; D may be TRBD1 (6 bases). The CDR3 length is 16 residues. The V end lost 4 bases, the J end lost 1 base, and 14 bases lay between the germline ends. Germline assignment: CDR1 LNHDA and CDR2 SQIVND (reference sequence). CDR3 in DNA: TGTGCCAGTAGTAGCCTGGGGGCACTGAGCAATCAGCCCCAGCATTTT. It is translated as CASSSLGALSNQPQHF.

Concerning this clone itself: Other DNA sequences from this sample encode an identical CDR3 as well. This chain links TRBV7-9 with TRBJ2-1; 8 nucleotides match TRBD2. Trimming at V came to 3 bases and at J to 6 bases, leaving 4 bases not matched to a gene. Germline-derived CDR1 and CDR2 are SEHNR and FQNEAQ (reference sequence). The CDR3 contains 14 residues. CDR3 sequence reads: CASSFLAGGNEQFF. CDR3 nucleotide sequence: TGTGCCAGCAGCTTTCTGGCGGGAGGCAATGAGCAGTTCTTC.

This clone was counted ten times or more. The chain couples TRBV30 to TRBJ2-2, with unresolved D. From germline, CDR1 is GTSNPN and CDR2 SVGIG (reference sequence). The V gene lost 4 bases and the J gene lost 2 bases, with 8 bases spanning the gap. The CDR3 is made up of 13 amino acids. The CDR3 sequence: CAWTEFNTGELFF. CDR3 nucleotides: TGTGCCTGGACCGAGTTTAACACCGGGGAGCTGTTTTTT.

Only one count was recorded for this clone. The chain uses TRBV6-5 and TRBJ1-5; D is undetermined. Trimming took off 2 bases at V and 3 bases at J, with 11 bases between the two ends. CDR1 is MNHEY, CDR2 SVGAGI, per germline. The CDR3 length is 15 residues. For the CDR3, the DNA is TGTGCCAGCAGTTACACGGCAGGCGTCAATCAGCCCCAGCATTTT. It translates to CASSYTAGVNQPQHF.

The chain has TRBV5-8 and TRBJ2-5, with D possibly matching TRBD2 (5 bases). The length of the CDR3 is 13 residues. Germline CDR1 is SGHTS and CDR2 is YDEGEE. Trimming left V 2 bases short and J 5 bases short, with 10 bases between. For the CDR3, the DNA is TGTGCCAGCAGCTTCGGCGGGCGGGAGACCCAGTACTTC. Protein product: CASSFGGRETQYF.

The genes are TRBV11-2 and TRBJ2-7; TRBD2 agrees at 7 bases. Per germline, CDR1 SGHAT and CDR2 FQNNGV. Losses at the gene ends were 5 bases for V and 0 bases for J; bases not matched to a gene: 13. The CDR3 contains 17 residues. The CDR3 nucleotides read TGTGCCAGCAGCCGGTCTCATAGCGGGCTAAACTCCTACGAGCAGTACTTC. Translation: CASSRSHSGLNSYEQYF.

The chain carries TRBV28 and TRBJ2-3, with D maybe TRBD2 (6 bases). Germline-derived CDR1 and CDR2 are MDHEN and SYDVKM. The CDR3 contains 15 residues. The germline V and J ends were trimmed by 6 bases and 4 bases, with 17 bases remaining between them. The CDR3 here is CASRSAGEGADTQYF. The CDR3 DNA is TGTGCCAGCAGGTCAGCGGGTGAAGGCGCAGATACGCAGTATTTT.

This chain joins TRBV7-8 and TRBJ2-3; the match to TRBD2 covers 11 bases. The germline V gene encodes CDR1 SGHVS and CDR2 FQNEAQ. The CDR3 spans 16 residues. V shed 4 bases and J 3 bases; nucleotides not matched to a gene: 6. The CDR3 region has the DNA TGTGCCAGCAGCTGGAGGAGGACTAGCGGGACAGATACGCAGTATTTT. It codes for CASSWRRTSGTDTQYF. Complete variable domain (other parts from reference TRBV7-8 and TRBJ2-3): GAGVSQSPRYKVAKRGQDVALRCDPISGHVSLFWYQQALGQGPEFLTYFQNEAQLDKSGLPSDRFFAERPEGSVSTLKIQRTQQEDSAVYLCASSWRRTSGTDTQYFGPGTRLTVL.

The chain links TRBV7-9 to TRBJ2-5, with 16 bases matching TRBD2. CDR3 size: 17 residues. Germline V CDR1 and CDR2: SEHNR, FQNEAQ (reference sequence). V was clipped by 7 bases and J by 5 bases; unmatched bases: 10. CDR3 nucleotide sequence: TGTGCCAGCACGGGACTAGCGGGAGGGCCACATGGGGAGACCCAGTACTTC. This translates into CASTGLAGGPHGETQYF.

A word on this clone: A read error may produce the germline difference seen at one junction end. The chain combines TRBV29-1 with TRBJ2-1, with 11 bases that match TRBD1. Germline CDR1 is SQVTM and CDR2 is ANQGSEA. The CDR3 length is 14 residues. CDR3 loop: CSVEKGQGGNGQFF. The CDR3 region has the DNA TGCAGCGTTGAAAAGGGACAGGGGGGGAATGGGCAGTTCTTC.

In DNA, the CDR3 is TGTGCCAGCTCACCACTCAGGGGGCAGGACACCGGGGAGCTGTTTTTT. Its protein product is CASSPLRGQDTGELFF. The chain is built from TRBV18 and TRBJ2-2; 8 bases are shared with TRBD1. Germline V gives CDR1 KGHSH, CDR2 LQKENI. V lost 1 base and J lost 3; bases outside the gene matches: 4. This CDR3 region has 16 residues.

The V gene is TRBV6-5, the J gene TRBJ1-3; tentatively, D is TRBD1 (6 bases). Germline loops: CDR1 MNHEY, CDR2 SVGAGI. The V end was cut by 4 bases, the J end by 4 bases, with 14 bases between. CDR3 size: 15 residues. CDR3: CASSLKQGRGNTIYF. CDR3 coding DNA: TGTGCCAGCAGTTTAAAACAGGGTCGAGGAAACACCATATATTTT.

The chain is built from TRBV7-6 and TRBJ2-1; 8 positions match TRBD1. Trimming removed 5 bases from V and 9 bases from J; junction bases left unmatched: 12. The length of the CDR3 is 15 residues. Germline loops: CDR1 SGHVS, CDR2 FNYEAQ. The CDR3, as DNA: TGTGCCAGCAGCCTCATCAGGGGGCAGGATGGTGAGCAGTTCTTC. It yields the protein CASSLIRGQDGEQFF.

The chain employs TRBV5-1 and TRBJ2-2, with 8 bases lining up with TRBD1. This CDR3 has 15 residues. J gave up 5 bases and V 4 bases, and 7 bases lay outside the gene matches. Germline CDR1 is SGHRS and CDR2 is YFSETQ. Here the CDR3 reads CASSGTTGETGELFF. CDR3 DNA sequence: TGCGCCAGCAGCGGAACGACAGGGGAGACCGGGGAGCTGTTTTTT.

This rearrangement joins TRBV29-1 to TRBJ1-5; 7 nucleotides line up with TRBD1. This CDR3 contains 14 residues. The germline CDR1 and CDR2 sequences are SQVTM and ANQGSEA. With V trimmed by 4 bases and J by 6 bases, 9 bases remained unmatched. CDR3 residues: CSVVLSQGSQPQHF. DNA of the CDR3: TGCAGCGTTGTCTTGTCACAGGGGAGTCAGCCCCAGCATTTT.

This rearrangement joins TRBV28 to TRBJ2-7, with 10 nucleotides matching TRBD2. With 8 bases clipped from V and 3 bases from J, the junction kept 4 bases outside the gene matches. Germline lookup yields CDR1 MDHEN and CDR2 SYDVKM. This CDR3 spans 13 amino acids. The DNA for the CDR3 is TGTGCCAGCGGCACTAGCGGGATCTACGAGCAGTACTTC. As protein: CASGTSGIYEQYF.

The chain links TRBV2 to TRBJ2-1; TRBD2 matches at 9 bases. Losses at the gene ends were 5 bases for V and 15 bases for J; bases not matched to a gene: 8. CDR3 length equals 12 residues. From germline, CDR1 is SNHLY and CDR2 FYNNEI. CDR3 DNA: TGTGCCAGCAGTCTGACGGGACTAGCCCCGTTCTTC. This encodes CASSLTGLAPFF.

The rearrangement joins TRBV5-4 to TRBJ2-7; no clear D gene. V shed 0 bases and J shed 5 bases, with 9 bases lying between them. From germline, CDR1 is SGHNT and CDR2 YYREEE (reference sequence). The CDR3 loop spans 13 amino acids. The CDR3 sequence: CASSLDYSNEQYF. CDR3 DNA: TGTGCCAGCAGCTTGGACTATAGCAACGAGCAGTACTTC.

The CDR3 here is CASTPGQGPSYEQYF. CDR3 nucleotides: TGCGCCAGCACCCCGGGACAGGGGCCGTCCTACGAGCAGTACTTC. V is TRBV5-1 and J is TRBJ2-7; 10 bases are a match to TRBD1. V lost 6 bases and J lost 1; bases outside the gene matches: 7. Germline V gives CDR1 SGHRS, CDR2 YFSETQ. The length of the CDR3 is 15 residues.

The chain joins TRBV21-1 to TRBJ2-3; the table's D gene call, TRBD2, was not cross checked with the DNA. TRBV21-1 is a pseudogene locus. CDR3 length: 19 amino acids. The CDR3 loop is CASSFRDRAVAGASDTQYF. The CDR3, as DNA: TGTGCCAGCAGCTTCCGGGACAGGGCAGTAGCGGGGGCCTCGGATACGCAGTATTTT.

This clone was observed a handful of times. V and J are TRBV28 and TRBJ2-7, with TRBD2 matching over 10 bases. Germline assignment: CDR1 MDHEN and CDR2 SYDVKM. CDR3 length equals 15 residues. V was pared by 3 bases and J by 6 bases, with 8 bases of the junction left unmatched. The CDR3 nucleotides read TGTGCCAGCAGTTTTTCTAGCGGGAGATCCACCGAGCAGTACTTC. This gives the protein CASSFSSGRSTEQYF.

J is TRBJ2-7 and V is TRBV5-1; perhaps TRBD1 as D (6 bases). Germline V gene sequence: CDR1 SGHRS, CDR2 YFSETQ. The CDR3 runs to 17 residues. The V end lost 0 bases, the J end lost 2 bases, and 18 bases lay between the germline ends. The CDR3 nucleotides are TGCGCCAGCAGCTTGGGGTTATGGGACACCCTAACCTACGAGCAGTACTTC. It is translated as CASSLGLWDTLTYEQYF.

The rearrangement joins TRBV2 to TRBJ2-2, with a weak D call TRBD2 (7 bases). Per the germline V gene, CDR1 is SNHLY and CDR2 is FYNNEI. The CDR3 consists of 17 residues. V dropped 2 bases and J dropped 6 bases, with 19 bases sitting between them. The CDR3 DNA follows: TGTGCCAGCAGTGAAAGGGGGGGAGTAGGTCCTCCCGGGGAGCTGTTTTTT. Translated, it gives CASSERGGVGPPGELFF.